The source of this T cell receptor (beta chain) is a study of T cell repertoires in cytomegalovirus infection. Remarks on this clonotype: What it recognizes is unknown.

MiXCR, run by TCRdb on the reads, gives a single entry per CDR3 protein. The sample carries about 330,000 distinct CDR3 sequences, nearly 35% recorded once. Trimming left V 3 bases short and J 5 bases short, with 14 bases between. Germline V gene lookup returns CDR1 DFQATT and CDR2 SNEGSKA (reference sequence). The CDR3 runs 14 residues. This clonotype was obtained from a human donor in good health (CMV status not recorded). Some clones in this sample may be carry-over from other donors' samples. The sequences come from cultured PBMCs, collected from culture after CMV antigen stimulation. The chain links TRBV20-1 to TRBJ2-1; D gene uncertain. CDR3: CSARGIPSNNEQFF. CDR3 in DNA: TGCAGTGCTAGGGGGATCCCCAGTAACAATGAGCAGTTCTTC.